The clone carrying this TCR beta chain was found many times. Its antigen is not known. Until they underwent thyroid surgery, no patient had received any treatment. This specimen comes from a study of metastatic and nonmetastatic thyroid tumors. This CDR3 region has 15 residues. V shed 4 bases, J shed 6 bases, and the junction held 7 bases outside the gene matches. The germline V gene encodes CDR1 GTSNPN and CDR2 SVGIG (reference sequence). Study-level findings and limits: Versus benign nodules, malignant thyroid tumors reportedly had significantly higher TCR beta diversity, in blood and tumor.

The authors' processing: CDR3 was compared across clinicopathological groups, and the resulting differences were used to build a distant-metastasis classifier for papillary thyroid cancer. Through MiXCR, TCRdb re-clonotyped the PCR reads. TCRdb's processing, not the authors' own work, is the source of the V and J calls. The data hold some 55,000 clones, with roughly 20% observed a single time. Input material: blood. This chain links TRBV30 with TRBJ2-1; TRBD2 matches at 12 bases. The sequence was collected from a female donor with papillary thyroid cancer or a benign thyroid nodule (not recorded which). Some clones in this sample may be carry-over from other donors' samples. The CDR3 sequence: CAWKGSSGRVNEQFF. CDR3 nucleotides: TGTGCCTGGAAAGGTTCTAGCGGGAGGGTCAATGAGCAGTTCTTC.